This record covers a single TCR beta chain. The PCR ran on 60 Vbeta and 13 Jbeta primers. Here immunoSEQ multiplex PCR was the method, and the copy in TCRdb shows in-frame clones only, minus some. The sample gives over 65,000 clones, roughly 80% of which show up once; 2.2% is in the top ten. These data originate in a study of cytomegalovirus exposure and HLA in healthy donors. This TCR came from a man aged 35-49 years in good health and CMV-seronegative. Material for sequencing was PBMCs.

DNA of the CDR3: TGTGCCAGCAGCGAGGGACAGGGAAATGGAAACACCATATATTTT. Amino acids: CASSEGQGNGNTIYF. The genes are TRBV5-6 and TRBJ1-3; 9 bases agree with TRBD1. The germline gives CDR1 SGHDT, CDR2 YYEEEE. With 4 bases clipped from V and 3 bases from J, the junction kept 5 bases outside the gene matches. CDR3 length: 15 amino acids.